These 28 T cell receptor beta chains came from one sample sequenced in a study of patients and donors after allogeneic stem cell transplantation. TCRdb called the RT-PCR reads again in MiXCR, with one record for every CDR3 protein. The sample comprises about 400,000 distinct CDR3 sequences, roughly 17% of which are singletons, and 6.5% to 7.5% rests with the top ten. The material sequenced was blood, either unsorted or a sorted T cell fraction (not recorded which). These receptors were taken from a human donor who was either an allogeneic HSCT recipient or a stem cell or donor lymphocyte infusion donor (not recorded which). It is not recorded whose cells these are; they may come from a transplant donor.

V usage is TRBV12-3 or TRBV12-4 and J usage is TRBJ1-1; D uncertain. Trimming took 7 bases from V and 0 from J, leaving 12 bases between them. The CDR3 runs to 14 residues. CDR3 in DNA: TGTGCCAGCAAAGAAAGGGCAATGAACACTGAAGCTTTCTTT. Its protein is CASKERAMNTEAFF.

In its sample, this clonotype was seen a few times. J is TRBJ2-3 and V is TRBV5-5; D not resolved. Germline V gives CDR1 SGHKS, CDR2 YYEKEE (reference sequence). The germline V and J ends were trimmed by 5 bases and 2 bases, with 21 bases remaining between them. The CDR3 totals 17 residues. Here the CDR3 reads CASSSTAWRHFTDTQYF. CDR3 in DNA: TGTGCCAGCAGTTCGACCGCTTGGAGACATTTCACAGATACGCAGTATTTT.

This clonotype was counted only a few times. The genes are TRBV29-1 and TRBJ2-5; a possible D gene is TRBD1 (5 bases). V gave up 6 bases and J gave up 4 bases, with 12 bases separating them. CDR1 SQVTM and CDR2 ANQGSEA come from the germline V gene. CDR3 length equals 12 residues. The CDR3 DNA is TGCAGCGTAGACAGTATCGGAGAGACCCAGTACTTC. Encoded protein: CSVDSIGETQYF.

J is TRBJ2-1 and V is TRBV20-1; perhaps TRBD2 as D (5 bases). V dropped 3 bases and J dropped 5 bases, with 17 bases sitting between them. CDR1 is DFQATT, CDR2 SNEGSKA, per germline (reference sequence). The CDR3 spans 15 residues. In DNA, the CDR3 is TGCAGTGCTAGTCAGACGGGCAGACTAAACAATGAGCAGTTCTTC. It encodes CSASQTGRLNNEQFF.

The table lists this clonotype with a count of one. CDR3 protein: CSVEQGSVETQYF. DNA of the CDR3: TGCAGCGTTGAACAGGGGTCGGTGGAGACCCAGTACTTC. The V gene is TRBV29-1, the J gene TRBJ2-5; D possibly corresponds to TRBD1 (6 bases). Trimming took 2 bases from V and 5 from J, leaving 12 bases between them. The CDR3 consists of 13 residues. CDR1 and CDR2 (germline): SQVTM, ANQGSEA. Together with reference TRBV29-1 and TRBJ2-5, the CDR3 gives the full variable domain: SAVISQKPSRDICQRGTSLTIQCQVDSQVTMMFWYRQQPGQSLTLIATANQGSEATYESGFVIDKFPISRPNLTFSTLTVSNMSPEDSSIYLCSVEQGSVETQYFGPGTRLLVL.

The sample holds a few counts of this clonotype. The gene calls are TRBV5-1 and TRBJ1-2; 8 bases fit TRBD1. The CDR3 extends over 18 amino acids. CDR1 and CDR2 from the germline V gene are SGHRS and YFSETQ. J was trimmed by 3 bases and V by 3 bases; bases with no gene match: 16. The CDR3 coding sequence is TGCGCCAGCAGCTCTCAGGGGGCTCTTAGCCTCCTCTACTATGGCTACACCTTC. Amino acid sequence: CASSSQGALSLLYYGYTF.

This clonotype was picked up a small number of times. CDR3 nucleotides: TGCGCCAGCAGCTTGGCTGGACAGCGATATAATTCACCCCTCCACTTT. Translating it yields CASSLAGQRYNSPLHF. The rearrangement joins TRBV5-1 to TRBJ1-6; TRBD1 is a possible D gene (6 bases). The CDR3 has 16 amino acids. Germline V CDR1 and CDR2: SGHRS, YFSETQ. Trimming left V 0 bases short and J 4 bases short, with 11 bases between.

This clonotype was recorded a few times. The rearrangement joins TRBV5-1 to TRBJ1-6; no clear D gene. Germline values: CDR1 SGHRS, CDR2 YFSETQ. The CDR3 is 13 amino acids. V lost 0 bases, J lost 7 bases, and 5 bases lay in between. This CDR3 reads CASSLVQNSPLHF. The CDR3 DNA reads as TGCGCCAGCAGCTTGGTACAGAATTCACCCCTCCACTTT.

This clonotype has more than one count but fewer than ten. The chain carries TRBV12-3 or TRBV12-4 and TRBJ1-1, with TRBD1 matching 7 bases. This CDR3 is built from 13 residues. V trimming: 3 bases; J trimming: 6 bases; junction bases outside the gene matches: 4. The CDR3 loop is CASSFVRGAEAFF. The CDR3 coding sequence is TGTGCCAGCAGTTTTGTCAGGGGGGCTGAAGCTTTCTTT.

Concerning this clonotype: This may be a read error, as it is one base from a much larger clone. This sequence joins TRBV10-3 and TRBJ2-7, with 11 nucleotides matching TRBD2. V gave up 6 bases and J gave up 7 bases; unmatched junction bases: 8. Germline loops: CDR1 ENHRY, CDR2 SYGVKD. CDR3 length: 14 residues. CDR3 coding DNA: TGTGCCATCAGCTTTCTTACTAGCGGGAGTGAGCAGTACGTC. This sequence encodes CAISFLTSGSEQYV.

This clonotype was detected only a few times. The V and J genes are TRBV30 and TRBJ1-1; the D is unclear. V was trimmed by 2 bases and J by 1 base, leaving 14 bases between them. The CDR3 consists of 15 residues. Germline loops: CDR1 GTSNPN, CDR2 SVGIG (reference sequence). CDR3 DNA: TGTGCCTGGAGTCAAGGTCGCTTTCGGAACACTGAAGCTTTCTTT. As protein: CAWSQGRFRNTEAFF.

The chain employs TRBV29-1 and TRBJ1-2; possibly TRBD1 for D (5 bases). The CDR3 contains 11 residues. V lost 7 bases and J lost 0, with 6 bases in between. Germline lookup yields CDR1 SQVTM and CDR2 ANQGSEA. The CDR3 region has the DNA TGCAGCGCGACAGCTAACTATGGCTACACCTTC. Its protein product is CSATANYGYTF.

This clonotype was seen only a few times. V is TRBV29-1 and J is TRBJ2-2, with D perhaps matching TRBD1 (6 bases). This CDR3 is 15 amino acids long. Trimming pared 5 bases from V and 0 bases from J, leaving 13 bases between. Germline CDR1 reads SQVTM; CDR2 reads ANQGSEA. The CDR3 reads CSVLSGTPNTGELFF. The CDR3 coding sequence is TGCAGCGTTCTGTCCGGGACACCGAACACCGGGGAGCTGTTTTTT.

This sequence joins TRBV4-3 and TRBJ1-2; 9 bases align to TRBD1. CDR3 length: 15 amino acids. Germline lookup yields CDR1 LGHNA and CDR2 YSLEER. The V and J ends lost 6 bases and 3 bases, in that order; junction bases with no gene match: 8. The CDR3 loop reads CASRLVWTGDYGYTF. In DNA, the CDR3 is TGCGCCAGCAGGCTCGTCTGGACAGGGGACTATGGCTACACCTTC.

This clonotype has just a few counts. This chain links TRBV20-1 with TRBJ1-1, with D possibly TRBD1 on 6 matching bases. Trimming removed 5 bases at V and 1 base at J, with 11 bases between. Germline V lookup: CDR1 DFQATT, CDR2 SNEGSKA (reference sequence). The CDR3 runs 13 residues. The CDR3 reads CSAHGQRNTEAFF. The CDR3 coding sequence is TGCAGTGCTCACGGACAGAGGAACACTGAAGCTTTCTTT.

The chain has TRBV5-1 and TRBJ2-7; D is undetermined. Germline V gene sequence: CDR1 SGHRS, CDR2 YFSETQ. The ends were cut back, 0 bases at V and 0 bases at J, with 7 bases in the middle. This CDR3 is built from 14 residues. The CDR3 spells CASSLVYGSYEQYF. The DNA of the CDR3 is TGCGCCAGCAGCTTGGTATACGGCTCCTACGAGCAGTACTTC.

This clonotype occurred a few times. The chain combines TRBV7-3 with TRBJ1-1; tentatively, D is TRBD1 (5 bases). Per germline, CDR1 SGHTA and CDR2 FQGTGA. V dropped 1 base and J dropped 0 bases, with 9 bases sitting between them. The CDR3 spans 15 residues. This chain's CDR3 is CASSLKAGLNTEAFF. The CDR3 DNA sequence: TGTGCCAGCAGCTTAAAGGCAGGGCTGAACACTGAAGCTTTCTTT. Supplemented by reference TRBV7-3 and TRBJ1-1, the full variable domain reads GAGVSQTPSNKVTEKGKYVELRCDPISGHTALYWYRQSLGQGPEFLIYFQGTGAADDSGLPNDRFFAVRPEGSVSTLKIQRTERGDSAVYLCASSLKAGLNTEAFFGQGTRLTVV.

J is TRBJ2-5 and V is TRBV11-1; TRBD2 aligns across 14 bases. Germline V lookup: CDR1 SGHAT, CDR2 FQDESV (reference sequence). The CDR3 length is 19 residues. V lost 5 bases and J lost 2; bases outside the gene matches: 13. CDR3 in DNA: TGTGCCAGCAGCCCGCGACTAGCGGGGGGGCCCAGTCAACAAGAGACCCAGTACTTC. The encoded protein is CASSPRLAGGPSQQETQYF.

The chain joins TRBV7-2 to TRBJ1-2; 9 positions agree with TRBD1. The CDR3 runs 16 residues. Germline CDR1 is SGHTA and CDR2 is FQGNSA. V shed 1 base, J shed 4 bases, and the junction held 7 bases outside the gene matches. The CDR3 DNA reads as TGTGCCAGCAGCTTAGGAGGTGACAGGGGGGCCTATGGCTACACCTTC. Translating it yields CASSLGGDRGAYGYTF.

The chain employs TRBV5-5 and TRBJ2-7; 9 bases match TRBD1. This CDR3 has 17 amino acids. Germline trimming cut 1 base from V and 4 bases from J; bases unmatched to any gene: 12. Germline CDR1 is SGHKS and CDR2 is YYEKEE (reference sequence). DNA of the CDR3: TGTGCCAGCAGCTTGAAGAGACCCGGGACAGGGACATACGAGCAGTACTTC. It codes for CASSLKRPGTGTYEQYF.

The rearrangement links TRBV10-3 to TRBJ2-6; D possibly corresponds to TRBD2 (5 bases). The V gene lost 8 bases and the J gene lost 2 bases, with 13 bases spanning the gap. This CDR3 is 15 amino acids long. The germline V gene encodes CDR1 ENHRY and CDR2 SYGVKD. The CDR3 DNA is TGTGCCATCCAACTTGAGGGCACTGGGGCCAACGTCCTGACTTTC. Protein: CAIQLEGTGANVLTF.

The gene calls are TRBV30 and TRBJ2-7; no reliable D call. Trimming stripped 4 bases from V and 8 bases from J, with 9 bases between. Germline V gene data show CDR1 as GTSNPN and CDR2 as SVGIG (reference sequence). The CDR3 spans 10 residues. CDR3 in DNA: TGTGCCTGGAAAAAGGTGCAGCAGTACTTC. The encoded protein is CAWKKVQQYF.

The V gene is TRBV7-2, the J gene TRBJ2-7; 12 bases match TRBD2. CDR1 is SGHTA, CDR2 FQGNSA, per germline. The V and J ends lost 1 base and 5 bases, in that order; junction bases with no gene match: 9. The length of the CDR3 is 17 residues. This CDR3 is CASSLGGLAGGPNEQYF. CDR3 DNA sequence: TGTGCCAGCAGCTTAGGCGGTCTAGCGGGGGGGCCGAACGAGCAGTACTTC.

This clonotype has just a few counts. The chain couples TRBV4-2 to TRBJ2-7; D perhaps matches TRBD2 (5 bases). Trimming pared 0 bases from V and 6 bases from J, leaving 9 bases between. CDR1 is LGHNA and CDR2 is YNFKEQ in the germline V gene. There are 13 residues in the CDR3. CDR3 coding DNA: TGTGCCAGCAGCCAAGAGGGTGAGGGCGAGCAGTACTTC. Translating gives CASSQEGEGEQYF.

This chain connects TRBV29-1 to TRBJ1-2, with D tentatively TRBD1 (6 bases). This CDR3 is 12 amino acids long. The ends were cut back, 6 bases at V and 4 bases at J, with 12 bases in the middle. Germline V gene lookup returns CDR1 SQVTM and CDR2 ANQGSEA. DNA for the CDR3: TGCAGCGTCGCTACAGGGACCTATGGCTACACCTTC. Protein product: CSVATGTYGYTF.

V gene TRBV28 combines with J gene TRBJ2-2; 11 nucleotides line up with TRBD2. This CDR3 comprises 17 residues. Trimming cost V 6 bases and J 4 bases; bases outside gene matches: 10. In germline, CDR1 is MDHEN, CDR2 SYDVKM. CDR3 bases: TGTGCCAGCAGCCTAGCGGGAGGCCTGATATTCACCGGGGAGCTGTTTTTT. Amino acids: CASSLAGGLIFTGELFF. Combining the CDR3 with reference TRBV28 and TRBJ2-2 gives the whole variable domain DVKVTQSSRYLVKRTGEKVFLECVQDMDHENMFWYRQDPGLGLRLIYFSYDVKMKEKGDIPEGYSVSREKKERFSLILESASTNQTSMYLCASSLAGGLIFTGELFFGEGSRLTVL.

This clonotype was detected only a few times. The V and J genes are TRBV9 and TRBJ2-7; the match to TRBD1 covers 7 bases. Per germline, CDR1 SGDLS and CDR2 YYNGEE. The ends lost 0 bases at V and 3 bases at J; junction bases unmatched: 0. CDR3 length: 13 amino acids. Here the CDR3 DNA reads TGTGCCAGCAGCGTAGGGGACAGCTACGAGCAGTACTTC. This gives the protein CASSVGDSYEQYF.

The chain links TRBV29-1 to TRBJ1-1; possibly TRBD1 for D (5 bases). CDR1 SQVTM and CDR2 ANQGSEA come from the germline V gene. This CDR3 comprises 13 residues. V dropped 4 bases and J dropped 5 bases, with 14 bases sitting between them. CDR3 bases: TGCAGCGTTGGTTGGGCCGGGGGAACTGAAGCTTTCTTT. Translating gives CSVGWAGGTEAFF.